This TCR beta chain came from a study of shared clonotypes between healthy human individuals. Trimming shortened V by 4 bases and J by 4 bases, and 18 bases separated the two germline ends. This CDR3 is built from 16 residues. Germline CDR1 is MNHEY and CDR2 is SMNVEV (reference sequence). Measured with immunoSEQ multiplex PCR; TCRdb has only the in-frame clones, and not every one. The sample records approximately 500,000 clones, less than 85% being singletons. This receptor was identified in a middle-aged woman in good health. Some clones in this sample may be carry-over from other donors' samples. The gene calls are TRBV27 and TRBJ2-3; TRBD2 might be the D (6 bases). Sequencing used PBMCs. CDR3 loop: CASSSLTRFYSDTQYF. CDR3 DNA: TGTGCCAGCAGTTCCTTGACTAGATTTTATTCAGATACGCAGTATTTT.